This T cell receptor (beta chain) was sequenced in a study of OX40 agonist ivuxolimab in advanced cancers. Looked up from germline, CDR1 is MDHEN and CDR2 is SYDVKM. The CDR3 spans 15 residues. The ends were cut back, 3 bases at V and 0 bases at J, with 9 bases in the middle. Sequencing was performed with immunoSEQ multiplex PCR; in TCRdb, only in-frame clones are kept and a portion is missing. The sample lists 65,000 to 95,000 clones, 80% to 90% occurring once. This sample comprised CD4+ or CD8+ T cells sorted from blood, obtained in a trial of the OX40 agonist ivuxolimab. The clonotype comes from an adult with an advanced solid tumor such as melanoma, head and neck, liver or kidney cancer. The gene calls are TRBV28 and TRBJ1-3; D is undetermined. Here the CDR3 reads CASSFVGLSGNTIYF. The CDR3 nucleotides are TGTGCCAGCAGTTTCGTCGGCCTCTCTGGAAACACCATATATTTT.